The present entry profiles one T cell receptor beta chain with its context. Trimming removed 3 bases from V and 5 bases from J, with 14 bases in between. The CDR3 length is 15 residues. Looked up from germline, CDR1 is SNHLY and CDR2 is FYNNEI. Naive CD8 isolation took CD45RO-negative cells positively selected for CCR7 and excluded terminally differentiated effector memory CD45RA+ cells. This specimen belongs to a study of shared clonotypes between healthy human individuals. In replicate PCRs of sorted subsets, about 220 ng DNA, about 30,000 T cell genomes, was used. Libraries were prepared by immunoSEQ multiplex PCR; TCRdb keeps only in-frame clonotypes and omits some of them. The data contain around 2,000,000 clones, about 94% of them singletons.

Input material: naive CD8+ T cells sorted from blood. The receptor's source is a man aged 18 to 29 in good health. This chain joins TRBV2 and TRBJ1-5, with D perhaps matching TRBD1 (5 bases). As DNA, the CDR3 is TGTGCCAGCAGTGAGGGGACCCTCGGATATCAGCCCCAGCATTTT. Protein sequence: CASSEGTLGYQPQHF.